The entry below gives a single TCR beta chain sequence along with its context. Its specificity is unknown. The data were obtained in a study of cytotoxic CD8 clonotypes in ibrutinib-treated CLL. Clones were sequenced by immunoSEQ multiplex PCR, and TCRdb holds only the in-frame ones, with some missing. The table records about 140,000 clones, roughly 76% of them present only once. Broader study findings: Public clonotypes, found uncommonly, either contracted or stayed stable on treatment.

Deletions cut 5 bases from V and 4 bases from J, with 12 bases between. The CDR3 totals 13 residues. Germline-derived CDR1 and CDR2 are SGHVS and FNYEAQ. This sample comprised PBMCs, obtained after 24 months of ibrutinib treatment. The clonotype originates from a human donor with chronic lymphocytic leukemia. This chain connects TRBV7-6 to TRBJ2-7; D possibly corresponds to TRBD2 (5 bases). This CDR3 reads CASSAGVLYEQYF. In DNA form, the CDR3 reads TGTGCCAGCAGCGCCGGGGTCCTATACGAGCAGTACTTC. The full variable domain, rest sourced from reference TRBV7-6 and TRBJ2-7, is GAGVSQSPRYKVTKRGQDVALRCDPISGHVSLYWYRQALGQGPEFLTYFNYEAQQDKSGLPNDRFSAERPEGSISTLTIQRTEQRDSAMYRCASSAGVLYEQYFGPGTRLTVT.